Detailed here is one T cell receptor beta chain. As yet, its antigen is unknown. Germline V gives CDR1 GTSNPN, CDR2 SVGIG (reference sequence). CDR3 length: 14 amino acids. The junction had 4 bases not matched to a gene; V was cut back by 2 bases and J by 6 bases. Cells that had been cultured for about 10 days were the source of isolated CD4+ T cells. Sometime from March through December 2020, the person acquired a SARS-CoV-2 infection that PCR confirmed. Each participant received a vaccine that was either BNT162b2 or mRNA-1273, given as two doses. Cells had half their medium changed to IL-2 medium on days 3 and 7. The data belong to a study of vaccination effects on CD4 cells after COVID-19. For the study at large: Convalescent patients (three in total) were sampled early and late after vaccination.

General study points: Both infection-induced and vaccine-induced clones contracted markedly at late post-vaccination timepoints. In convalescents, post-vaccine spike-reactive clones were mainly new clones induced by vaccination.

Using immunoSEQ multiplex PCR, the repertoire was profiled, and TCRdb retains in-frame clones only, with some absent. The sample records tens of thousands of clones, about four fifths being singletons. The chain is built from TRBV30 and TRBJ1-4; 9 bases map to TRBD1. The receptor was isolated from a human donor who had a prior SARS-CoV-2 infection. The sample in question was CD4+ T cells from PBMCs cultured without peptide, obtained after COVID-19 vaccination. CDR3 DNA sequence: TGTGCCTGGAGTCCCGGGACAGGGTATGAAAAACTGTTTTTT. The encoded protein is CAWSPGTGYEKLFF.